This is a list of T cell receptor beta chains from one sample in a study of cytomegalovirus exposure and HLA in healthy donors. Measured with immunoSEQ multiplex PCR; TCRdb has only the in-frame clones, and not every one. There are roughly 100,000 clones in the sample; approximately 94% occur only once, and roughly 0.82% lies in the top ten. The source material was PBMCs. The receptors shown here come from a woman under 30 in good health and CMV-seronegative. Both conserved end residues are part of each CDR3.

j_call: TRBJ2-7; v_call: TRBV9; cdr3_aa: CASSVGREGSYEQYF
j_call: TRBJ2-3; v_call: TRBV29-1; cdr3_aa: CSAQGTTSTDTQYF
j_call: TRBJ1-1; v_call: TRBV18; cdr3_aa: CASSPQGGVTEAFF
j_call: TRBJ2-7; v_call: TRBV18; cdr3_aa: CASSPPSGVTYEQYF
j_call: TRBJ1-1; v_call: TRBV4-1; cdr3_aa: CASSPWKGDTEAFF
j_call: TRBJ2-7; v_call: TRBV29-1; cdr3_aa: CSVERTDYEQYF
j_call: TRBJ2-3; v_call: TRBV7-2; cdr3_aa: CASTKRQAPDTQYF
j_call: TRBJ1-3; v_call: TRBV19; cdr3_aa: CASSAGGGAGNTIYF
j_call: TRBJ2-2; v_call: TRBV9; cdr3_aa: CASSVDGTGELFF
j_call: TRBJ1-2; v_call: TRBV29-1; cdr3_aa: CSVDRVSFGYTF
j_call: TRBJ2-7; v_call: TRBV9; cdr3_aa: CASSVASFAYEQYF
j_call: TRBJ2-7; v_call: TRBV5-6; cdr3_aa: CASSHQAGYQKSYEQYF
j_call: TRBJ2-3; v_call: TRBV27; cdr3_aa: CASSLGTGTDTQYF
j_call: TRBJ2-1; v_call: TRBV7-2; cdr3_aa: CASSLDGDNEQFF
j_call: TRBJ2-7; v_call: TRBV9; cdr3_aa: CASSGRGGLSNEQYF
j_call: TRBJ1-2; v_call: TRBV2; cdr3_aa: CASSGPRTEHYGYTF
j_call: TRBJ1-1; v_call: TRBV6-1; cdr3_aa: CASPGGMNTEAFF
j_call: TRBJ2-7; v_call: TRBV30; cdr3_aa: CAWSVRRRFDEQYF
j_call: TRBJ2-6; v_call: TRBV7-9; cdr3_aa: CASSNPLWGGPPGANVLTF
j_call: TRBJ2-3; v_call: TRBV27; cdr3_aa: CASSFRGLHTDTQYF
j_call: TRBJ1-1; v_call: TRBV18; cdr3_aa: CASSPPGQTFNTEAFF
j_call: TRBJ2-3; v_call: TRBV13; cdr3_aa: CASSLTGGSTDTQYF
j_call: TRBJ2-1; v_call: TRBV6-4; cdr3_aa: CASSDSAGSYNEQFF
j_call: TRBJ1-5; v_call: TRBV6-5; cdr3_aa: CASSSPDRAGPQHF
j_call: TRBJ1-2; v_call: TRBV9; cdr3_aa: CASSPSRGSSNYGYTF
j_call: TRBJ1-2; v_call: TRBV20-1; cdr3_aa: CSARQVYGYTF
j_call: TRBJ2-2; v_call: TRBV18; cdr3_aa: CASSRSDGTGELFF
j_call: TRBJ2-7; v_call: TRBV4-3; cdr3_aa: CASSQDRGNSYEQYF
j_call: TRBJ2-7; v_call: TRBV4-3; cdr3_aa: CASSQESGGPYEQYF
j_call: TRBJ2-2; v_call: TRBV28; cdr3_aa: CATLDSNTGELFF
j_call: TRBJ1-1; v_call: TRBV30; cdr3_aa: CAWSVRRGSEGTAANTEAFF
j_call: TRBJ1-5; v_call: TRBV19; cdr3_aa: CASSMYRDDNQPQHF
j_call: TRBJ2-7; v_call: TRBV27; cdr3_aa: CASSLFAGQGRNEQYF
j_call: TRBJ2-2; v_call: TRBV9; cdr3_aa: CASSAPGSNTGELFF
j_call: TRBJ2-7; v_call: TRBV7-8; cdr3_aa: CASSLVRDRGSEQYF
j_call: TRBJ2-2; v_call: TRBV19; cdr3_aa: CASSSRDRGFGELFF
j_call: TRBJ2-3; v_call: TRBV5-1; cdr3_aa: CASTGQDTDTQYF
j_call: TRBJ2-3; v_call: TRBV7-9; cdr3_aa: CASSPGTSGVSTDTQYF
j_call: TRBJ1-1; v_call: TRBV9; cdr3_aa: CASSVGRGNTEAFF
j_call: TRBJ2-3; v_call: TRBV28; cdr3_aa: CASSSEDSGGAGYRTDTQYF
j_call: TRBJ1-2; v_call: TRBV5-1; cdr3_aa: CASSFDSEYGYTF
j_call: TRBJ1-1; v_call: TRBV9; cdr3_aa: CASSVTSMNTEAFF
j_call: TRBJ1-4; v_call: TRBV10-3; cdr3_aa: CAISVTGISEKLFF
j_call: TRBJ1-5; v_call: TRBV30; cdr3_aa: CAWSVGQGTTSNQPQHF
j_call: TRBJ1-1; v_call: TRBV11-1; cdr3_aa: CASLPGLYHTEAFF
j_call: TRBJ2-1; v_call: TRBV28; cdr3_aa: CASSLRLAGGNEQFF
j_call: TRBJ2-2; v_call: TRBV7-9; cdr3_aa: CASSRGLAGVRTGELFF
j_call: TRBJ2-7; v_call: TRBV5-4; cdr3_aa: CASSLGGAERQYF
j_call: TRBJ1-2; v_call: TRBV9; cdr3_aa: CASSVGSNYGYTF
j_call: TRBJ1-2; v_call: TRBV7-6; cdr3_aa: CASSLSPNYGYTF
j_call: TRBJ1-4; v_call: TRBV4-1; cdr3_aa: CASSQDTLGTGPTNEKLFF
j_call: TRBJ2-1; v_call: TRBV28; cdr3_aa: CASSLPLHEQFF
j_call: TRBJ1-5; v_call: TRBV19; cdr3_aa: CASSIERGFPNQPQHF
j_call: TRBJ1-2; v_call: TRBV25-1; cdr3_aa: CASSESGLGYTF
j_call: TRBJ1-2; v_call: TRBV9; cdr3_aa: CASGGMGYTF
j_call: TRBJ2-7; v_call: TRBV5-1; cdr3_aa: CASSQDRLGEQYF
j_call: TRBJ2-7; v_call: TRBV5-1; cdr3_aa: CASRTTSGSYEQYF
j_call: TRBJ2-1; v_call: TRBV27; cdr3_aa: CASSGGTTYYNEQFF
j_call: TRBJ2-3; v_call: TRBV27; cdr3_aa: CASSHKQGAIADTQYF
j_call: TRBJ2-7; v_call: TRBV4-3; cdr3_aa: CASSQEVGRRTLYEQYF